The present T cell receptor (beta chain) was sequenced within a study of OX40 agonist ivuxolimab in advanced cancers. Across the study: Dose-escalation patients suffered from hepatocellular carcinoma, melanoma, renal cell or head and neck cancer. Partial responses were achieved by three patients: one hepatocellular carcinoma, two cutaneous melanoma. General study points: The CD4+ and CD8+ T cells in the blood had expanded clonally by week 6 at 0.1 to 3.0 mg/kg. CD8+ T cells averaged more expanded clones than CD4+.

Only a few counts were recorded for this clone. Its antigen is currently unknown. Germline lookup yields CDR1 SGHTA and CDR2 FQGNSA. The CDR3 has 13 residues. J gave up 9 bases and V 5 bases, and 9 bases lay outside the gene matches. Repertoires were generated with immunoSEQ multiplex PCR, while TCRdb's copy carries only in-frame clones and drops some. This table has about 48,000 clones, 70% to 80% appearing once. The chain joins TRBV7-2 to TRBJ1-1; 7 bases map to TRBD1. The receptor comes from an adult with an advanced solid tumor such as melanoma, head and neck, liver or kidney cancer. The source material was CD4+ or CD8+ T cells sorted from blood, sampled in a trial of the OX40 agonist ivuxolimab. The CDR3 DNA follows: TGTGCCAGCAGCAGTAACAGGGGTTTCCAAGCTTTCTTT. Translating gives CASSSNRGFQAFF.